This T cell receptor beta chain was documented in a study of blood T cell repertoires in COVID-19. Germline V lookup: CDR1 LNHDA, CDR2 SQIVND (reference sequence). After removal of 8 bases from V and 0 bases from J, the junction contained 10 bases not matched to a gene. CDR3 length: 17 amino acids. Assignments of participants to cohorts depended upon their own reported clinical history. Authors' data handling: Estimated nucleated cell counts came from reference gene primer amplification. Sequencing used immunoSEQ multiplex PCR; TCRdb keeps in-frame clones, though not all of them. V, J and clone size were drawn from that table, and D and trimming were deduced from the DNA. This sample has roughly 150,000 clones, with around 82% found just once.

The TCR originated in a man between 60 and 75 years old who had recovered from COVID-19. Sequenced input: PBMCs or T cells enriched from blood (not recorded which). The chain links TRBV19 to TRBJ2-2, with 9 bases lining up with TRBD2. The CDR3 DNA reads TGTGCCAGTCAGATTGATATAGCGGGAGCGAACACCGGGGAGCTGTTTTTT. Encoded protein: CASQIDIAGANTGELFF. The variable domain in full, with the rest retrieved from reference TRBV19 and TRBJ2-2, is DGGITQSPKYLFRKEGQNVTLSCEQNLNHDAMYWYRQDPGQGLRLIYYSQIVNDFQKGDIAEGYSVSREKKESFPLTVTSAQKNPTAFYLCASQIDIAGANTGELFFGEGSRLTVL.